This T cell receptor beta chain comes out of a study of T-cell reconstitution after alpha-beta-depleted transplantation in children. Study conclusions and caveats: Some patients owed their high day-60 TCRbeta diversity to surviving recipient T cells and thymic progenitors. The origin of alpha-beta T cells about two months after transplant was reportedly several hundred expanded graft clones. Fresh T-cell production supplied most of the T-cell counts and diversity seen one year after transplant.

This clonotype was seen only a few times. What it binds is not known. This sample's TCRbeta library carried unique molecular identifier barcodes. Via MiXCR, TCRdb re-called the PCR reads, giving one row per CDR3 protein. The repertoire holds roughly 310,000 distinct CDR3 sequences, with approximately 23% as singletons. The V end was cut by 0 bases, the J end by 8 bases, with 14 bases between. The V gene's germline CDR1 is MNHEY and CDR2 SVGAGI. The CDR3 loop spans 15 amino acids. This sequence joins TRBV6-5 and TRBJ2-1, with no clear D. The TCR comes from a male patient between 10 and 17 years old who had a stem cell transplant for acute lymphoblastic leukemia, so the T cells may come from the graft donor. Source: PBMCs, mostly from graft donor cells, taken 180 days after TCRalphabeta/CD19-depleted stem cell transplant. CDR3 sequence (DNA): TGTGCCAGCAGTTACTCGCTAGAGTTGTGGGATGAGCAGTTCTTC. Translating gives CASSYSLELWDEQFF.